Each of the 25 T cell receptor beta chains below was sequenced from the same sample in a study of blood T cell repertoires in COVID-19. The repertoire was sequenced with immunoSEQ multiplex PCR; TCRdb's copy has only in-frame clones and lacks some. The data contain fewer than 400,000 clones, around nine tenths of them singletons. Sequencing was performed on peripheral blood. The source is a woman between 25 and 40 years old with COVID-19, enrolled during active disease.

This chain uses TRBV5-1 with TRBJ2-2; D remains unclear. This CDR3 is built from 15 residues. Trimming left V 4 bases short and J 6 bases short, with 16 bases between. The germline V gene encodes CDR1 SGHRS and CDR2 YFSETQ. The CDR3, as DNA: TGCGCCAGCAGCCCCACGCCCGGAGCCCCCGGGGAGCTGTTTTTT. Encoded protein: CASSPTPGAPGELFF.

The rearrangement uses TRBV19 and TRBJ2-2, with D perhaps TRBD2 (6 bases). Germline V gives CDR1 LNHDA, CDR2 SQIVND (reference sequence). This CDR3 has 14 amino acids. V was pared by 5 bases and J by 3 bases, with 10 bases between. The CDR3 protein is CASSGWEDTGELFF. Written as DNA, the CDR3 is TGTGCCAGTAGTGGGTGGGAGGACACCGGGGAGCTGTTTTTT.

This chain joins TRBV28 and TRBJ1-6; tentatively, D is TRBD1 (6 bases). The germline gives CDR1 MDHEN, CDR2 SYDVKM. The CDR3 is 15 residues long. With 4 bases removed from V and 6 bases from J, the gap between germline ends came to 13 bases. CDR3 in DNA: TGTGCCAGCAGTTCGTCAGGGGCGGGTAATTCACCCCTCCACTTT. Its protein product is CASSSSGAGNSPLHF. The full variable domain, its missing parts supplied by reference TRBV28 and TRBJ1-6, is DVKVTQSSRYLVKRTGEKVFLECVQDMDHENMFWYRQDPGLGLRLIYFSYDVKMKEKGDIPEGYSVSREKKERFSLILESASTNQTSMYLCASSSSGAGNSPLHFGNGTRLTVT.

This chain links TRBV12-5 with TRBJ2-7; TRBD1 agrees at 7 bases. The CDR3 length is 16 residues. Germline CDR1 reads LGHNT; CDR2 reads FRNRAP. The ends lost 6 bases at V and 1 base at J; junction bases unmatched: 12. CDR3 nucleotides: TGTGCTAGTGGCCCACCTCGGGACAGCAAATCCTACGAGCAGTACGTC. This sequence encodes CASGPPRDSKSYEQYV.

The chain combines TRBV28 with TRBJ1-4, with 7 positions matching TRBD1. Germline CDR1 and CDR2: MDHEN and SYDVKM. The V gene end was trimmed by 6 bases and the J gene end by 5 bases; junction bases not matched to a gene: 9. The CDR3 is made up of 15 amino acids. CDR3 nucleotide sequence: TGTGCCAGCAGCTTCCGGGACAGCCAGAATGAAAAACTGTTTTTT. Translated: CASSFRDSQNEKLFF.

J is TRBJ1-3 and V is TRBV5-1, with 7 bases matching TRBD1. The CDR3 has 17 amino acids. Germline CDR1 and CDR2: SGHRS and YFSETQ. J lost 0 bases, V lost 3 bases, and 9 bases had no gene match. CDR3 residues: CASSSSIGGTSGNTIYF. In DNA form, the CDR3 reads TGCGCCAGCAGCTCGTCCATAGGGGGCACCTCTGGAAACACCATATATTTT.

The chain has TRBV6-5 and TRBJ1-2; maybe TRBD1 (5 bases). CDR3 length: 13 amino acids. Trimming cost V 1 base and J 6 bases, with 9 bases left between them. Germline V gives CDR1 MNHEY, CDR2 SVGAGI. The DNA for the CDR3 is TGTGCCAGCAGTTACTACGACAGAGATGGCTACACCTTC. Its protein is CASSYYDRDGYTF.

This chain connects TRBV6-5 to TRBJ1-5; TRBD1 matches at 7 bases. The CDR3 runs to 15 residues. Looked up from germline, CDR1 is MNHEY and CDR2 is SVGAGI. Germline trimming cut 5 bases from V and 5 bases from J; bases unmatched to any gene: 9. CDR3 sequence reads: CASSRGRGQDQPQHF. The CDR3 DNA sequence: TGTGCCAGCAGTCGCGGGAGGGGGCAAGATCAGCCCCAGCATTTT.

In this sample, this clone turned up a few times. This rearrangement joins TRBV4-2 to TRBJ1-5; D might be TRBD1 (6 bases). The CDR3 contains 15 residues. The V end lost 0 bases, the J end lost 7 bases, and 13 bases lay between the germline ends. Germline V gives CDR1 LGHNA, CDR2 YNFKEQ. The CDR3: CASSQDNREIQPQHF. The CDR3 DNA is TGTGCCAGCAGCCAAGATAACAGGGAGATCCAGCCCCAGCATTTT.

This clone was picked up one time. The chain links TRBV18 to TRBJ1-2; weak D call: TRBD1 (6 bases). Germline V gene sequence: CDR1 KGHSH, CDR2 LQKENI. The length of the CDR3 is 13 residues. Trimming removed 4 bases from V and 2 bases from J, with 8 bases in between. CDR3 in amino acids: CASSLQGNYGYTF. In nucleotides, the CDR3 is TGTGCCAGCTCACTTCAGGGGAACTATGGCTACACCTTC. Complete variable domain (other parts from reference TRBV18 and TRBJ1-2): NAGVMQNPRHLVRRRGQEARLRCSPMKGHSHVYWYRQLPEEGLKFMVYLQKENIIDESGMPKERFSAEFPKEGPSILRIQQVVRGDSAAYFCASSLQGNYGYTFGSGTRLTVV.

The CDR3 nucleotides are TGTGCCACCAGCAGATCCCGGGACAGGGCCTACGAGCAGTACGTC. This codes for CATSRSRDRAYEQYV. The chain recombines TRBV15 with TRBJ2-7; 9 bases are shared with TRBD1. V lost 2 bases to trimming and J lost 2 bases; unmatched junction nucleotides: 4. CDR3 length: 15 residues. Germline CDR1 and CDR2: LNHNV and YYDKDF (reference sequence).

The chain uses TRBV7-2 and TRBJ2-1, with TRBD2 identical over 8 bases. CDR1 and CDR2 (germline): SGHTA, FQGNSA. V lost 3 bases and J lost 4; bases outside the gene matches: 5. This CDR3 has 15 residues. The CDR3 region has the DNA TGTGCCAGCAGCTTTACTAGCGGACCATACAATGAGCAGTTCTTC. Translating gives CASSFTSGPYNEQFF.

V usage is TRBV30 and J usage is TRBJ1-1; TRBD1 is a possible D gene (6 bases). The CDR3 totals 11 residues. Deletions cut 3 bases from V and 8 bases from J, with 10 bases between. Per germline, CDR1 GTSNPN and CDR2 SVGIG (reference sequence). The CDR3 reads CAWRRGFEAFF. DNA of the CDR3: TGTGCCTGGAGAAGGGGGTTCGAAGCTTTCTTT.

The rearrangement uses TRBV6-1 and TRBJ2-7, with TRBD1 as a possible D gene (6 bases). V lost 1 base and J lost 3, with 13 bases in between. The germline V gene has CDR1 MNHNS and CDR2 SASEGT. The CDR3 is made up of 15 amino acids. DNA for the CDR3: TGTGCCAGCAGTGAAGGGTGGGGGACAATCTACGAGCAGTACTTC. It is translated as CASSEGWGTIYEQYF.

The chain recombines TRBV19 with TRBJ1-5; D is undetermined. In germline, CDR1 is LNHDA, CDR2 SQIVND (reference sequence). The CDR3 loop spans 15 amino acids. V was trimmed by 6 bases and J by 3 bases, leaving 15 bases between them. Here the CDR3 reads CASSAIGGYNQPQHF. CDR3 coding DNA: TGTGCCAGTAGCGCAATTGGAGGATACAATCAGCCCCAGCATTTT.

The chain uses TRBV7-2 and TRBJ1-3, with 7 positions matching TRBD1. The CDR3 is 11 residues long. Germline assignment: CDR1 SGHTA and CDR2 FQGNSA. V lost 5 bases, J lost 16 bases, and 8 bases stayed unmatched. The CDR3 region is CASSQGGRDYF. Written as DNA, the CDR3 is TGTGCCAGCAGCCAGGGGGGCAGGGATTATTTT.

The rearrangement uses TRBV5-1 and TRBJ1-4; 9 bases are a match to TRBD1. J gave up 7 bases and V 4 bases, and 8 bases lay outside the gene matches. The CDR3 runs to 15 residues. In germline, CDR1 is SGHRS, CDR2 YFSETQ. CDR3: CASSKSQGAGEKLFF. For the CDR3, the DNA is TGCGCCAGCAGCAAGTCACAGGGGGCAGGTGAAAAACTGTTTTTT.

V is TRBV5-4 and J is TRBJ1-6; 7 bases map to TRBD1. V gave up 1 base and J gave up 7 bases; unmatched junction bases: 2. The CDR3 spans 14 residues. Germline CDR1 reads SGHNT; CDR2 reads YYREEE (reference sequence). CDR3 sequence (DNA): TGTGCCAGCAGCTTGATACAGGGGAATTCACCCCTCCACTTT. Its protein is CASSLIQGNSPLHF.

This clone has a single count. The chain employs TRBV9 and TRBJ2-1; TRBD1 matches 9 bases. V lost 0 bases to trimming and J lost 7 bases; unmatched junction nucleotides: 5. This CDR3 comprises 15 residues. Per the germline V gene, CDR1 is SGDLS and CDR2 is YYNGEE. CDR3 DNA sequence: TGTGCCAGCAGCGTAGAACAGGGGGCATGGAATGAGCAGTTCTTC. Protein sequence: CASSVEQGAWNEQFF.

The chain has TRBV5-5 and TRBJ1-1, with D perhaps matching TRBD1 (5 bases). The CDR3 is 13 amino acids. Per the germline V gene, CDR1 is SGHKS and CDR2 is YYEKEE (reference sequence). V was cut by 2 bases and J by 7 bases, with 12 bases left in between. CDR3 bases: TGTGCCAGCAGCTTAAACAGGCGCGGTGAAGCTTTCTTT. Protein sequence: CASSLNRRGEAFF.

The rearrangement links TRBV7-9 to TRBJ1-2; TRBD1 might be the D (6 bases). V was cut by 1 base and J by 7 bases, with 7 bases left in between. Germline CDR1 is SEHNR and CDR2 is FQNEAQ (reference sequence). There are 12 residues in the CDR3. The CDR3 nucleotides read TGTGCCAGCAGCTTAGGGACAGCTGGCTACACCTTC. The encoded protein is CASSLGTAGYTF.

V and J are TRBV7-9 and TRBJ2-7; D is unresolved. The CDR3 consists of 13 residues. In germline, CDR1 is SEHNR, CDR2 FQNEAQ (reference sequence). V lost 1 base and J lost 2, with 6 bases in between. CDR3 in amino acids: CASSLDKTYEQYF. In DNA, the CDR3 is TGTGCCAGCAGCTTAGACAAGACCTACGAGCAGTACTTC.

This chain connects TRBV30 to TRBJ2-5; D is unresolved. The length of the CDR3 is 11 residues. V was pared by 4 bases and J by 4 bases, with 7 bases between. CDR1 and CDR2 from the germline V gene are GTSNPN and SVGIG (reference sequence). For the CDR3, the DNA is TGTGCCTGGATACGAGGAGAGACCCAGTACTTC. It encodes CAWIRGETQYF.

This clone was seen only a few times. The J gene is TRBJ1-1, the V gene TRBV19, with TRBD1 identical over 7 bases. This CDR3 is 12 amino acids long. V gave up 8 bases and J gave up 1 base; unmatched junction bases: 1. Germline CDR1 and CDR2: LNHDA and SQIVND (reference sequence). The CDR3 sequence: CASRDRNTEAFF. The CDR3 DNA reads TGTGCCAGTCGGGACAGGAACACTGAAGCTTTCTTT.

The chain combines TRBV28 with TRBJ2-2, with TRBD2 matching 13 bases. The germline gives CDR1 MDHEN, CDR2 SYDVKM. J was trimmed by 3 bases and V by 1 base; bases with no gene match: 5. There are 18 residues in the CDR3. As DNA, the CDR3 is TGTGCCAGCAGTTTATCCGGACTAGCGGGGGCCCACACCGGGGAGCTGTTTTTT. This encodes CASSLSGLAGAHTGELFF.